This T cell receptor beta chain stems from a study of shared clonotypes between healthy human individuals. As for the study in general: Every donor yielded three CD4 naive, three CD4 memory, two CD8 naive and one CD8 memory plate.

This clone appeared once. Its antigen is unidentified. The naive CD8 subset, CD45RO-negative cells positively selected for CCR7, excluded terminally differentiated effector memory CD45RA+ cells. The CDR3 consists of 13 residues. The V gene lost 10 bases and the J gene lost 5 bases, with 18 bases spanning the gap. Looked up from germline, CDR1 is MNHEY and CDR2 is SMNVEV (reference sequence). Broader study findings: Rarefaction demonstrated incomplete sorted-subset sequencing despite large depth. In contrast to clonotypes shared by all four donors, non-shared clonotypes had lower generation probabilities.

Genomic DNA belonging to each subset was distributed in equal measure over several immunoSEQ plates. The repertoire was sequenced with immunoSEQ multiplex PCR; TCRdb's copy has only in-frame clones and lacks some. This table has approximately 2,200,000 clones, approximately 94% appearing once. This clonotype originated in a man between 18 and 29 years old in good health. Some clones in this sample may be carry-over from other donors' samples. What was sequenced was naive CD8+ T cells from PBMCs. This sequence joins TRBV27 and TRBJ2-7; possibly TRBD1 for D (6 bases). The CDR3 here is CANILQGQDEQYF. DNA for the CDR3: TGTGCCAACATTTTACAGGGTCAAGACGAGCAGTACTTC.